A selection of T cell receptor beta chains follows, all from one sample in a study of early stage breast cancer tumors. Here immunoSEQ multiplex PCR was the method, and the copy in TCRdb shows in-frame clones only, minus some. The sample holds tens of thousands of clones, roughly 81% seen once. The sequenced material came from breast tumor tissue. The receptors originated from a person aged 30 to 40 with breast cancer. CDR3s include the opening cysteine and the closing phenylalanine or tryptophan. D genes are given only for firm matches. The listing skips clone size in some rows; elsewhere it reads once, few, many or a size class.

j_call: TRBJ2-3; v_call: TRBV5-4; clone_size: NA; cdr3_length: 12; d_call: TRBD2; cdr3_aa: CASGEGGDTQYF; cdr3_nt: TGTGCCAGCGGGGAGGGCGGAGATACGCAGTATTTT
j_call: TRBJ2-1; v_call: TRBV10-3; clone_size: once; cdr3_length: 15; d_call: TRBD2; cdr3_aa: CAISGLAGGYNEQFF; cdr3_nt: TGTGCCATCAGTGGACTAGCGGGAGGGTACAATGAGCAGTTCTTC
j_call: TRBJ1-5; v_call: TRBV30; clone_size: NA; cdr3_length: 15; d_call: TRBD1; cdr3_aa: CAWSVGTAVIKTQHF; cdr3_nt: TGTGCCTGGAGTGTCGGGACAGCTGTTATCAAGACCCAGCATTTT
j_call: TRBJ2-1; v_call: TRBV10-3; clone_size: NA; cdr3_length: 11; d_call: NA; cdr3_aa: CAISVWNQQFF; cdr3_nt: TGTGCCATCAGTGTTTGGAATCAGCAGTTCTTC
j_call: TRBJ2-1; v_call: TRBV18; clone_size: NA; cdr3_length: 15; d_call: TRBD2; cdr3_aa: CASSRPSGSQDEQFF; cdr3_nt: TGTGCCAGCTCACGGCCTAGCGGGAGTCAGGATGAGCAGTTCTTC
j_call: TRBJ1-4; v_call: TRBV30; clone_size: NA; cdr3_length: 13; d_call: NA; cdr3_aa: CAWSATGREKLFF; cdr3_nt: TGTGCCTGGAGCGCCACCGGTCGTGAAAAACTGTTTTTT
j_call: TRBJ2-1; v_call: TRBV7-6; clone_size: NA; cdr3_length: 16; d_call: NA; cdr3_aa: CASGSVAAGLLGEQFF; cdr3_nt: TGTGCCAGCGGGTCAGTGGCGGCTGGGCTTTTGGGGGAGCAGTTCTTC
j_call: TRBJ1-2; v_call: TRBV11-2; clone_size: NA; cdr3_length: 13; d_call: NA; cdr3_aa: CASSFEGTYGYTF; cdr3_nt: TGTGCCAGCAGCTTTGAGGGAACCTATGGCTACACCTTC
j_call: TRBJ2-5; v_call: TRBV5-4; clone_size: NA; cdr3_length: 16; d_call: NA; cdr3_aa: CASSSPTGEGQETQYF; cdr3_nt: TGTGCCAGCAGCTCCCCGACCGGTGAGGGCCAAGAGACCCAGTACTTC
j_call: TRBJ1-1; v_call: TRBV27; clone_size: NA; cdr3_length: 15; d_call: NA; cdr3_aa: CASSLWGTLNTEAFF; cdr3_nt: TGTGCCAGCAGTTTGTGGGGGACGTTGAACACTGAAGCTTTCTTT
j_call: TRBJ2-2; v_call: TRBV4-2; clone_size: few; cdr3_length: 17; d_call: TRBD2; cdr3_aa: CASSQEPSGGNTGELFF; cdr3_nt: TGTGCCAGCAGCCAAGAACCTAGCGGTGGAAACACCGGGGAGCTGTTTTTT
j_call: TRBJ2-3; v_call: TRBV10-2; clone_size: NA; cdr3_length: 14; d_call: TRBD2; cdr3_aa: CASSRLAGTDTQYF; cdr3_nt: TGCGCCAGCAGCCGACTAGCCGGCACAGATACGCAGTATTTT
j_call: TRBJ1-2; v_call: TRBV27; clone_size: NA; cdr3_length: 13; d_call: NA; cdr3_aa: CASSPGTRKGYTF; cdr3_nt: TGTGCCAGCAGTCCCGGGACACGGAAAGGCTACACCTTC
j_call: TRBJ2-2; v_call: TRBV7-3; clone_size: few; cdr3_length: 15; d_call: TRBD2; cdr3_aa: CASSPLAGATGELFF; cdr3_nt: TGTGCCAGCAGCCCTCTAGCGGGAGCCACCGGGGAGCTGTTTTTT
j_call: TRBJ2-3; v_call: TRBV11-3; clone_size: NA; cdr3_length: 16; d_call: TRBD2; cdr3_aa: CASSLGRWTSADTQYF; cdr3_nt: TGTGCCAGCAGCTTGGGACGGTGGACTAGTGCAGATACGCAGTATTTT
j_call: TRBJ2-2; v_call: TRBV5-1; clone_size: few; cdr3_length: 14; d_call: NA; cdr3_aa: CASSLSWNTGELFF; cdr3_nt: TGCGCCAGCAGCTTGTCATGGAACACCGGGGAGCTGTTTTTT
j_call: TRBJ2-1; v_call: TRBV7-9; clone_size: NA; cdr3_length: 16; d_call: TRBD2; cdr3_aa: CASSPVAGTAYNEQFF; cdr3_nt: TGTGCCAGCAGTCCTGTAGCGGGAACGGCCTACAATGAGCAGTTCTTC
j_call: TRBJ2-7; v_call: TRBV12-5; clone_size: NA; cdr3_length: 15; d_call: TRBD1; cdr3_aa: CASGLDRGSGNEQYF; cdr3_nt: TGTGCTAGTGGTTTGGACAGGGGGAGTGGGAACGAGCAGTACTTC
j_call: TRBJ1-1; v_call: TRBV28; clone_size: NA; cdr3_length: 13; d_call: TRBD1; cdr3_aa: CASHRGENGEAFF; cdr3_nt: TGTGCCAGCCACAGGGGGGAAAACGGTGAAGCTTTCTTT
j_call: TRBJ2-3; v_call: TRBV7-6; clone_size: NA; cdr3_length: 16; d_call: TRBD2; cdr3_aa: CASSLGVGRRTDTQYF; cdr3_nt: TGTGCCAGCAGCTTAGGTGTCGGGAGGCGCACAGATACGCAGTATTTT
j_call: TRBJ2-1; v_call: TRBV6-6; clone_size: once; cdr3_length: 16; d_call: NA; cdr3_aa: CASSRIGVPSYNEQFF; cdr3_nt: TGTGCCAGCAGTCGTATCGGGGTGCCCTCCTACAATGAGCAGTTCTTC
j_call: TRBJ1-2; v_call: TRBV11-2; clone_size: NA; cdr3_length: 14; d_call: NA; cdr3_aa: CASSRAGGNYGYTF; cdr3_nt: TGTGCCAGCAGCAGAGCTGGCGGTAACTATGGCTACACCTTC
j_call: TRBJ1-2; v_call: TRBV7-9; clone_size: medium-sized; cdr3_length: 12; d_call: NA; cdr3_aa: CASSLDLNGYTF; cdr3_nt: TGTGCCAGCAGCTTAGATCTGAATGGCTACACCTTC
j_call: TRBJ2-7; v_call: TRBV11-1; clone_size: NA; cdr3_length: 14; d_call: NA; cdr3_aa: CASSLLPLTYEQYF; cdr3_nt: TGTGCCAGCAGCTTGTTACCACTTACCTACGAGCAGTACTTC
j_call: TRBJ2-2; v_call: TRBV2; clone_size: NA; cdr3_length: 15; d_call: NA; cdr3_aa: CASSPGQKAPGELFF; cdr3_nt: TGTGCCAGCAGCCCGGGACAAAAAGCTCCCGGGGAGCTGTTTTTT
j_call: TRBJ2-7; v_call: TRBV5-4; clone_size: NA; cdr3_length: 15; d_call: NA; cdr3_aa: CASSPTDSGMGEQYF; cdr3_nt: TGTGCCAGCAGCCCGACCGATTCAGGGATGGGCGAGCAGTACTTC
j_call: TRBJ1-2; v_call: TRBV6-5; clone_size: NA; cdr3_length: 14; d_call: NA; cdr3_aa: CASSYKGPHYGYTF; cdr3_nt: TGTGCCAGCAGTTATAAAGGCCCCCACTATGGCTACACCTTC
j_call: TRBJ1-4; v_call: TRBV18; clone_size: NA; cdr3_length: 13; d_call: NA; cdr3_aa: CASSQRGREKLFF; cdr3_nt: TGTGCCAGCTCACAACGGGGAAGGGAAAAACTGTTTTTT
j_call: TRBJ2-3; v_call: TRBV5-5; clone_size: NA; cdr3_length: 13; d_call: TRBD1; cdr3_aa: CASGQGAEDTQYF; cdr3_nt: TGTGCCAGCGGCCAGGGGGCTGAAGATACGCAGTATTTT
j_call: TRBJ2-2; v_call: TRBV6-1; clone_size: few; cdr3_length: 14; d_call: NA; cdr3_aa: CASSEQWDTGELFF; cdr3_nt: TGTGCCAGCAGTGAACAATGGGACACCGGGGAGCTGTTTTTT
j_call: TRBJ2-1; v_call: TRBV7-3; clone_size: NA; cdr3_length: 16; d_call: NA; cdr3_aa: CASSLTGSPPDNEQFF; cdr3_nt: TGTGCCAGCAGCTTAACCGGCTCGCCCCCGGACAATGAGCAGTTCTTC
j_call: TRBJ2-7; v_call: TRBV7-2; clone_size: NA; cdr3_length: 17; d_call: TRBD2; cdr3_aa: CASSLERAAGVWKEQYF; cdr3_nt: TGTGCCAGCAGCTTAGAGCGTGCAGCGGGAGTTTGGAAGGAGCAGTACTTC
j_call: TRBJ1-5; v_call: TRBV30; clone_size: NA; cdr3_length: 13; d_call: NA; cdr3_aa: CAWSVGGNQPQHF; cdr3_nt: TGTGCCTGGAGTGTAGGGGGCAATCAGCCCCAGCATTTT
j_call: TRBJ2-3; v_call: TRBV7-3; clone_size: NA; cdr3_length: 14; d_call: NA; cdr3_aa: CASSPSGSTDTQYF; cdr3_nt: TGTGCCAGCAGCCCGAGCGGTAGCACAGATACGCAGTATTTT
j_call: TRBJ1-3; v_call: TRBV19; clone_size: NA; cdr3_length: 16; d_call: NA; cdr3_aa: CASILLSDPSGNTIYF; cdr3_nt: TGTGCCAGTATCTTGCTCTCGGACCCCTCTGGAAACACCATATATTTT
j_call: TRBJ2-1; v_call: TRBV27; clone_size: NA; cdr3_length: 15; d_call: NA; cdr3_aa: CASSPNGGSYNEQFF; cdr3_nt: TGTGCCAGCAGTCCGAACGGGGGCTCCTACAATGAGCAGTTCTTC
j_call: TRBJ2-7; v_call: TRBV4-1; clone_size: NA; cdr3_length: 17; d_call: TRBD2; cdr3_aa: CASSQLGAGGSSYEQYF; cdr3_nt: TGCGCCAGCAGCCAATTGGGAGCGGGAGGAAGCTCCTACGAGCAGTACTTC
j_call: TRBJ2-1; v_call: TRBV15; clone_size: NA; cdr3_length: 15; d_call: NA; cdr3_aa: CATSREGEGYNEQFF; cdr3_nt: TGTGCCACCAGCAGAGAGGGAGAGGGCTACAATGAGCAGTTCTTC
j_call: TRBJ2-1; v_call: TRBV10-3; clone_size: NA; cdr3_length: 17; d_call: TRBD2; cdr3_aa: CAIDASGRGGSYNEQFF; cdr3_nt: TGTGCCATCGACGCTAGCGGGAGAGGGGGCTCCTACAATGAGCAGTTCTTC
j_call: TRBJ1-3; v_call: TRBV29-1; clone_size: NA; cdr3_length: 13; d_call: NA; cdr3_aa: CSVVEGAGNTIYF; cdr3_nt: TGCAGCGTTGTGGAGGGAGCTGGAAACACCATATATTTT
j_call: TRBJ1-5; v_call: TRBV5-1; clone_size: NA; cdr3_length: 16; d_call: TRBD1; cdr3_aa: CASSLGGTGPDQPQHF; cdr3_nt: TGCGCCAGCAGCTTGGGGGGGACAGGACCCGATCAGCCCCAGCATTTT
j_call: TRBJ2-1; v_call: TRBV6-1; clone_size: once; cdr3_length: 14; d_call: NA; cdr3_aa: CASSSGTDNNEQFF; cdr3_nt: TGTGCCAGCAGTTCCGGGACTGACAACAATGAGCAGTTCTTC
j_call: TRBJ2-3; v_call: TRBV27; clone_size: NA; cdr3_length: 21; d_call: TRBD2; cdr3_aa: CASSPYGLAGVLPPSADTQYF; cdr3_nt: TGTGCCAGCAGTCCCTACGGACTAGCGGGAGTCCTCCCCCCATCGGCAGATACGCAGTATTTT
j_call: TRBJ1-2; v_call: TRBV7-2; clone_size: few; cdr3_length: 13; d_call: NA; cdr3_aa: CASSTGRNYGYTF; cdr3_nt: TGTGCCAGCAGCACCGGACGGAACTATGGCTACACCTTC
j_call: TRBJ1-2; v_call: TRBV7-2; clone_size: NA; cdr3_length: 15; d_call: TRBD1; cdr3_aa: CASSLAQGAGRGYTF; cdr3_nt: TGTGCCAGCAGCTTAGCGCAGGGGGCGGGCCGCGGCTACACCTTC